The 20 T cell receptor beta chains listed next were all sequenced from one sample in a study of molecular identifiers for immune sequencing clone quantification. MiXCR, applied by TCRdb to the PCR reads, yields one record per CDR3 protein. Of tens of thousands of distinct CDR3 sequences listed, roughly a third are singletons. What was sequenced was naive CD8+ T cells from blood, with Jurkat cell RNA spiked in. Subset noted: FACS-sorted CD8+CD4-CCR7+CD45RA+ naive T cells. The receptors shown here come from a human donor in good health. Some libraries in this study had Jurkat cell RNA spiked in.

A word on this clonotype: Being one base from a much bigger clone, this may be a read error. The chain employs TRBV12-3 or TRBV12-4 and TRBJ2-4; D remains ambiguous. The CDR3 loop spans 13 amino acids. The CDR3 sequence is CASSEATNNIQYF. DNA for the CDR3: TGTGCCAGCAGTGAGGCGACCAATAACATTCAGTACTTC.

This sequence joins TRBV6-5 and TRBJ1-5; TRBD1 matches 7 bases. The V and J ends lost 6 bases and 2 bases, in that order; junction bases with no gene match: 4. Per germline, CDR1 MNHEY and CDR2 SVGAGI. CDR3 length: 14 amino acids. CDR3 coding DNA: TGTGCCAGCAGACAGGGGAAAGGCAATCAGCCCCAGCATTTT. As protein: CASRQGKGNQPQHF.

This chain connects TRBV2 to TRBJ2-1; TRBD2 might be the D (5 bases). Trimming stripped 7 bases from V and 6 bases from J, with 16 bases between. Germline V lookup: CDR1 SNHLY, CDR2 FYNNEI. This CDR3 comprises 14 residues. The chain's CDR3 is CASMSWESGNEQFF. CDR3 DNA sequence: TGTGCCAGCATGTCATGGGAGAGCGGCAATGAGCAGTTCTTC.

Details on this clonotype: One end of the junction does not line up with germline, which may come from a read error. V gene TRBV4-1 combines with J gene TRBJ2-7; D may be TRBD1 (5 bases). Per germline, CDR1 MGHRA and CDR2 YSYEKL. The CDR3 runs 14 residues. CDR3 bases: TGCGCCAGCAGCCAAGACAGGGCCTCCAACGAGCAGTACTTC. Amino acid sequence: CASSQDRASNEQYF.

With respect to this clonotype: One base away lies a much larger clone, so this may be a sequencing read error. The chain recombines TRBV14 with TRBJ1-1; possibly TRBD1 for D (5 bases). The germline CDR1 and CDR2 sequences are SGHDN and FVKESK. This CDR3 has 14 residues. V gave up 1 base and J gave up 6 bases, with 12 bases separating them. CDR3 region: CASSQVWGTPEAFF. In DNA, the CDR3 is TGTGCCAGCAGCCAAGTCTGGGGGACGCCTGAAGCTTTCTTT.

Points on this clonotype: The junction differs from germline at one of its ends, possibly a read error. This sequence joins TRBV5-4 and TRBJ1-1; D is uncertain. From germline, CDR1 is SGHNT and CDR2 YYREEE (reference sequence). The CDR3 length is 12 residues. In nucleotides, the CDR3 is TGTGCCAGCAGCTTGGTGGGCCCTGAAGCTCTCTTT. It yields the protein CASSLVGPEALF.

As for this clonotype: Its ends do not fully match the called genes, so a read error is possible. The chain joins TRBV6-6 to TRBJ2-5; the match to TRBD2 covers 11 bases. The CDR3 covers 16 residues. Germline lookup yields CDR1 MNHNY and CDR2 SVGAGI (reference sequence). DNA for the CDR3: TGTGCCAGCCCCCCGGTCGGGGGACTAGCGGAAGAGACCCAGAACTTC. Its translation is CASPPVGGLAEETQNF.

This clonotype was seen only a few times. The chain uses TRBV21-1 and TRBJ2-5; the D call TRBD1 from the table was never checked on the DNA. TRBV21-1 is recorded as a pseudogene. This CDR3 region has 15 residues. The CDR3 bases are TGTGCCAGCAGACCCGGACAGGGAAGGAAAGAGACCCAGTACTTC. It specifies CASRPGQGRKETQYF.

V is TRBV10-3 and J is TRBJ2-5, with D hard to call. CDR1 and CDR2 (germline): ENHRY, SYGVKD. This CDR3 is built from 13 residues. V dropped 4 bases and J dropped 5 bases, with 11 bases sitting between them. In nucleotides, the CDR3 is TGTGCCATCAGTGGGGCCGGGCCGGAGACCCAGTACTTC. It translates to CAISGAGPETQYF.

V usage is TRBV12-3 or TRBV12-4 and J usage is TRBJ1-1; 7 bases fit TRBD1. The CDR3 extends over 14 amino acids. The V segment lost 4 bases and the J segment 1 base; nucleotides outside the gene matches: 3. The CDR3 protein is CASSSRGRNTEAFF. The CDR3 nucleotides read TGTGCCAGCAGTTCCAGGGGGAGGAACACTGAAGCTTTCTTT.

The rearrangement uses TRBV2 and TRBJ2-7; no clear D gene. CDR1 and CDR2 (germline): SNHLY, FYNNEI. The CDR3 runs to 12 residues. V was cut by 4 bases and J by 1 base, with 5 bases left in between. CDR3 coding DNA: TGTGCCAGCAGTGTGGGGTCCTACGAGCAGTACTTC. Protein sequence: CASSVGSYEQYF.

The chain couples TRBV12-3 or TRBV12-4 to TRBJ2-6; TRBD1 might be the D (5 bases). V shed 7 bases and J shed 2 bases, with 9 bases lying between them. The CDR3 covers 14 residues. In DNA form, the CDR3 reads TGTGCCAGCACCCCAGGGCCTGGGGCCAACGTCCTGACTTTC. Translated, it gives CASTPGPGANVLTF.

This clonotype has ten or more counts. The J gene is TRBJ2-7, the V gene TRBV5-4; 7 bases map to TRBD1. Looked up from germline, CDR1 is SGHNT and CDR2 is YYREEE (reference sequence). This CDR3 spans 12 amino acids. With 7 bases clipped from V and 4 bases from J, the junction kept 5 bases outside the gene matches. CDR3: CASGDRGYEQYF. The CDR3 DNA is TGTGCCAGCGGGGACAGAGGATACGAGCAGTACTTC.

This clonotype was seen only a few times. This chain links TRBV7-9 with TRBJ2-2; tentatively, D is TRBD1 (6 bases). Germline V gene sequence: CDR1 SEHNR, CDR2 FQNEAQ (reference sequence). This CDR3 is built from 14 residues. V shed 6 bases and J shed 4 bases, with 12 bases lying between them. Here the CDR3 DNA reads TGTGCCAGCAGGTCCGGGACACTCACCGGGGAGCTGTTTTTT. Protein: CASRSGTLTGELFF.

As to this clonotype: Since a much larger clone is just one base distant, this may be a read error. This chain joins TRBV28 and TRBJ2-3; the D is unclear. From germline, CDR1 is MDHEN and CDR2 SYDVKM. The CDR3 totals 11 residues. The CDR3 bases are TGTGCCAGCAGTTTTATAGATACGCTGTATTTT. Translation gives CASSFIDTLYF. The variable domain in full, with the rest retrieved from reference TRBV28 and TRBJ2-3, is DVKVTQSSRYLVKRTGEKVFLECVQDMDHENMFWYRQDPGLGLRLIYFSYDVKMKEKGDIPEGYSVSREKKERFSLILESASTNQTSMYLCASSFIDTLYFGPGTRLTVL.

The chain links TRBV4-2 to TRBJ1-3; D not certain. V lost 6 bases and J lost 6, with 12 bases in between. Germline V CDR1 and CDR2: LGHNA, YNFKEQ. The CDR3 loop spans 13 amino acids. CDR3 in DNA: TGTGCCAGCAGGGCGCCACAGACAAACACCATATATTTT. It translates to CASRAPQTNTIYF.

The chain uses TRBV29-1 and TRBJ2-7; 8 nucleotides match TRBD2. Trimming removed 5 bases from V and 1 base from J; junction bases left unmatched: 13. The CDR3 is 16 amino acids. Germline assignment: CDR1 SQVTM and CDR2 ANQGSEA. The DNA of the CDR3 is TGCAGCGTTCTCACAGGGCAGGGCGGGAGGTCCTACGAGCAGTACTTC. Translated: CSVLTGQGGRSYEQYF.

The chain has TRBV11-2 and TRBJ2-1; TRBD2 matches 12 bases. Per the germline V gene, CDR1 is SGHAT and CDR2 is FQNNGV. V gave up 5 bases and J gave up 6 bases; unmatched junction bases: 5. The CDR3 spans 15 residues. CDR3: CASSLGLAGFNEQFF. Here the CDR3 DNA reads TGTGCCAGCAGCCTGGGACTAGCGGGTTTCAATGAGCAGTTCTTC.

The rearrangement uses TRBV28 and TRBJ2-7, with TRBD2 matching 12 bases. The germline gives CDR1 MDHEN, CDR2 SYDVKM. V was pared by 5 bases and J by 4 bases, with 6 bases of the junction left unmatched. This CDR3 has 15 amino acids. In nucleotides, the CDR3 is TGTGCCAGCAGTCGCATACTAGCGGGAGGTTACGAGCAGTACTTC. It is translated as CASSRILAGGYEQYF.

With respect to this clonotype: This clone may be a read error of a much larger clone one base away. The CDR3 DNA reads as TGTGCCAGCAGCTTAGTGAAGGGACAGGGACAAGTCGAGCAGTACTTC. Translating it yields CASSLVKGQGQVEQYF. J is TRBJ2-7 and V is TRBV7-9, with 9 nucleotides matching TRBD1. The CDR3 is 16 residues long. Trimming cost V 1 base and J 6 bases; bases outside gene matches: 10. The germline V gene has CDR1 SEHNR and CDR2 FQNEAQ (reference sequence).